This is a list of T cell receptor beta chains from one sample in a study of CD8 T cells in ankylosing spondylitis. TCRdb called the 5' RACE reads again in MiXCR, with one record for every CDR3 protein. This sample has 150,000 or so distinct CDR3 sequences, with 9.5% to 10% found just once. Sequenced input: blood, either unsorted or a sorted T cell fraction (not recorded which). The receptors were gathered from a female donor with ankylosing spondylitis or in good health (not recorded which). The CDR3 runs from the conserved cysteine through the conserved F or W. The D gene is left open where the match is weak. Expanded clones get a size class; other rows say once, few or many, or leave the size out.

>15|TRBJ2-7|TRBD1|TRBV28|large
CASRFDRASSYEQYF
TGTGCCAGCAGATTCGACAGGGCCAGCTCCTACGAGCAGTACTTC
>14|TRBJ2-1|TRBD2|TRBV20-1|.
CSVATSGDYNEQFF
TGCAGTGTTGCCACTAGCGGGGACTACAATGAGCAGTTCTTC
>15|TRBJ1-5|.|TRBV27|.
CASSLRGAGNQPQHF
TGTGCCAGCAGTTTGAGGGGGGCCGGCAATCAGCCCCAGCATTTT
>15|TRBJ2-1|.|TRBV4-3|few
CASSQERGRYNEQFF
TGCGCCAGCAGCCAAGAAAGAGGGAGATACAATGAGCAGTTCTTC
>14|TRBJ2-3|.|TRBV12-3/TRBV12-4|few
CASNVLGGTDTQYF
TGTGCCAGCAACGTACTCGGAGGTACAGATACGCAGTATTTT
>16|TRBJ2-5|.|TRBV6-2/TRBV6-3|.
CASSNLKQQAKETQYF
TGTGCCAGCAGTAACCTAAAGCAACAGGCCAAAGAGACCCAGTACTTC
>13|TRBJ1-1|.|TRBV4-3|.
CASSQGITGEAFF
TGCGCCAGCAGCCAAGGGATTACGGGAGAAGCTTTCTTT
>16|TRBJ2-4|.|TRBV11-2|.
CASSLVGSLAKNIQYF
TGTGCCAGCAGCTTAGTCGGCAGTTTAGCCAAAAACATTCAGTACTTC
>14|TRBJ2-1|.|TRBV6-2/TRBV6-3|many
CASKGSARGDEQFF
TGTGCCAGCAAGGGGTCGGCCAGGGGGGATGAGCAGTTCTTC
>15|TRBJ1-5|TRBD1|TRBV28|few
CASSPPPDRNEPQHF
TGTGCCAGCAGTCCGCCGCCGGACAGGAATGAGCCCCAGCATTTT
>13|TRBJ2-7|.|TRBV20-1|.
CSAPHQGGIEQYF
TGCAGTGCTCCTCACCAGGGAGGAATCGAGCAGTACTTC
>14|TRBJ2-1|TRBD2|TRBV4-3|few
CASSQLADPREQFF
TGCGCCAGCAGCCAACTAGCGGACCCCAGAGAGCAGTTCTTC
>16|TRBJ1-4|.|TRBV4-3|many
CASSQAGKLSNEKLFF
TGCGCCAGCAGCCAAGCAGGGAAGTTATCTAATGAAAAACTGTTTTTT